A selection of T cell receptor beta chains follows, all from one sample in a study of identical twins. TCRdb used MiXCR to reprocess the 5' RACE reads, holding one entry per CDR3 protein. Of about 200,000 distinct CDR3 sequences listed, over 9.5% were seen once; the top ten hold approximately 9.1%. The sequenced sample consisted of memory T cells sorted from blood. These receptors came from a man aged 45-60 years in good health. The CDR3 runs from the conserved cysteine through the conserved F or W. Clone size is given for some rows only: seen once, a few or many times, or a class if the clone is expanded.

V,J,size,CDR3
TRBV20-1,TRBJ2-5,.,CSARPSGGAVETQYF
TRBV20-1,TRBJ2-5,medium-sized,CSAPGPLRAYQETQYF
TRBV5-6,TRBJ2-1,many,CASSPDLTSGSNEQFF
TRBV7-8,TRBJ1-6,many,CASSSDSSKSPLHF
TRBV20-1,TRBJ1-6,few,CSARTGGDYNSPLHF
TRBV12-3/TRBV12-4,TRBJ1-5,few,CASSWDRTDQPQHF
TRBV28,TRBJ1-1,.,CASSKMINTEAFF
TRBV19,TRBJ1-5,.,CASSVTGGDQPQHF
TRBV11-3,TRBJ2-3,.,CASSLDSAIKYF
TRBV20-1,TRBJ1-6,.,CSARDRQNSPLHF
TRBV4-3,TRBJ1-3,once,CASSQDLGGGNTIYF
TRBV10-3,TRBJ2-7,many,CAISGSRGSGSSYEQYF
TRBV9,TRBJ2-1,few,CASSGTTGHGYNEQFF
TRBV20-1,TRBJ2-7,many,CSAGDRYSYEQYF
TRBV29-1,TRBJ2-1,many,CSVGGPSYNEQFF
TRBV6-1,TRBJ1-5,.,CASRRTGNQPQHF
TRBV27,TRBJ2-1,many,CASSLAGGTFTEQFF
TRBV14,TRBJ2-1,many,CASSQLTGLAGTAQFF
TRBV7-9,TRBJ2-7,many,CASSPPNALGEQYF
TRBV20-1,TRBJ2-3,many,CSAGNRLARSQYF
TRBV5-1,TRBJ2-6,few,CASSLATQTGANVLTF
TRBV27,TRBJ2-1,many,CASSPKRDGLIGSLEQFF
TRBV20-1,TRBJ2-3,many,CSVTSGNTDTQYF
TRBV2,TRBJ1-5,.,CASSGDRRNQPQHF
TRBV10-3,TRBJ2-1,many,CAISEVPAPAGGNEQFF
TRBV10-3,TRBJ1-1,few,CAISVRVGDTEAFF
TRBV7-2,TRBJ2-1,.,CASSRLSGGANEQFF
TRBV20-1,TRBJ2-7,.,CSADGPRLGSYEQYF
TRBV7-2,TRBJ2-7,many,CASSLGVSGFYEQYF
TRBV20-1,TRBJ2-3,few,CSATLAGTDTQYF
TRBV21-1,TRBJ1-1,.,CASTFAGGVQPPNTEAFF
TRBV20-1,TRBJ2-5,few,CSARDSAAQETQYF
TRBV20-1,TRBJ2-7,many,CSARSPGGYEQYF
TRBV6-2/TRBV6-3,TRBJ2-1,.,CASSYLSTSGSSYNEQFF
TRBV6-1,TRBJ2-5,many,CASSQAGGRQETQYF
TRBV5-1,TRBJ2-2,many,CASRRRQASVDGELFF
TRBV3-1,TRBJ2-5,.,CASSQVRQQETQYF
TRBV20-1,TRBJ2-1,many,CSARPTSGRAEQFF